These 11 T cell receptor beta chains share one sample of origin, sequenced in a study of shared clonotypes between healthy human individuals. Only in-frame clones appear in the TCRdb table, and some are missing; sequencing was by immunoSEQ multiplex PCR. This table holds over 2 million clones, about 90% found once. The material sequenced was naive CD4+ T cells from PBMCs. Subset reported: CD45RA+ positively selected. All receptors come from a man aged 18 to 29 in good health. Some clones in this sample may be carry-over from other donors' samples.

This sequence joins TRBV28 and TRBJ1-5; D is ambiguous. The germline V and J ends were trimmed by 6 bases and 9 bases, with 18 bases remaining between them. The CDR3 spans 14 residues. The germline gives CDR1 MDHEN, CDR2 SYDVKM. For the CDR3, the DNA is TGTGCCAGCAGGGGGTCCCACTTTGTGGGGCCCCAGCATTTT. Amino acid sequence: CASRGSHFVGPQHF.

The V and J genes are TRBV5-1 and TRBJ2-1, with 9 bases matching TRBD2. The CDR3 extends over 13 amino acids. Per germline, CDR1 SGHRS and CDR2 YFSETQ. V gave up 4 bases and J gave up 9 bases; unmatched junction bases: 5. The CDR3 sequence is CASSRTSVGEQFF. The CDR3 DNA follows: TGCGCCAGCAGCCGGACTAGCGTCGGTGAGCAGTTCTTC.

The chain uses TRBV5-1 and TRBJ1-5; D not resolved. V gave up 4 bases and J gave up 4 bases, with 15 bases separating them. The CDR3 covers 15 residues. Germline values: CDR1 SGHRS, CDR2 YFSETQ. The CDR3 region has the DNA TGCGCCAGCAGCCCAGAGGTGGGTGGTAATCAGCCCCAGCATTTT. Translating it yields CASSPEVGGNQPQHF.

The count of this clone is one. This sequence joins TRBV6-5 and TRBJ1-1, with a possible D match to TRBD1 (5 bases). Germline-derived CDR1 and CDR2 are MNHEY and SVGAGI. This CDR3 is built from 14 residues. Trimming took 5 bases from V and 5 from J, leaving 15 bases between them. The CDR3 DNA follows: TGTGCCAGCAGTACCCGACAGTCGAGGACTGAAGCTTTCTTT. Encoded protein: CASSTRQSRTEAFF.

On this clone: The identical CDR3 is also encoded by other nucleotide sequences in the sample. The chain is built from TRBV9 and TRBJ2-7, with D hard to call. CDR1 SGDLS and CDR2 YYNGEE come from the germline V gene. The CDR3 is 13 residues long. V dropped 0 bases and J dropped 4 bases, with 8 bases sitting between them. The CDR3 coding sequence is TGTGCCAGCAGCGTAGGACTTTATTACGAGCAGTACTTC. It encodes CASSVGLYYEQYF.

To note about this clone: The identical CDR3 is also encoded by other nucleotide sequences in the sample. The J gene is TRBJ2-2, the V gene TRBV25-1; 10 nucleotides align to TRBD1. With V trimmed by 6 bases and J by 5 bases, 3 bases remained unmatched. Germline V CDR1 and CDR2: MGHDK, SYGVNS. The CDR3 spans 14 residues. CDR3 DNA sequence: TGTGCCAGCAGAGGACAGGGGGTAACCGGGGAGCTGTTTTTT. It yields the protein CASRGQGVTGELFF.

Details on this clone: Distinct nucleotide sequences in the sample also encode this CDR3. The chain has TRBV7-9 and TRBJ1-1; D uncertain. From germline, CDR1 is SEHNR and CDR2 FQNEAQ (reference sequence). The CDR3 sequence is 13 residues long. V lost 4 bases and J lost 1, with 7 bases in between. The CDR3 nucleotides read TGTGCCAGCAGCTCTCAAGAGAACACTGAAGCTTTCTTT. Translation: CASSSQENTEAFF.

On this clone: Other DNA variants within this sample encode the same CDR3. V is TRBV28 and J is TRBJ2-1; no firm D call. The CDR3 is 11 amino acids. Trimming left V 3 bases short and J 9 bases short, with 6 bases between. Germline V gene lookup returns CDR1 MDHEN and CDR2 SYDVKM. Here the CDR3 reads CASSLGFEQFF. The CDR3 DNA sequence: TGTGCCAGCAGTTTGGGCTTTGAGCAGTTCTTC.

The V and J genes are TRBV11-2 and TRBJ2-5; no clear D gene. The CDR3 has 12 amino acids. Between the trimmed V and J ends, which lost 5 bases and 5 bases, there was a span of 9 bases. Germline V gene sequence: CDR1 SGHAT, CDR2 FQNNGV. CDR3 DNA: TGTGCCAGCAGCCCTGGGTGGGAGACCCAGTACTTC. Protein sequence: CASSPGWETQYF.

The chain links TRBV28 to TRBJ2-1; D is undetermined. V lost 5 bases and J lost 4, with 9 bases in between. In germline, CDR1 is MDHEN, CDR2 SYDVKM. CDR3 length equals 13 residues. CDR3 bases: TGTGCCAGCAGTCCCTCAAAGTACAATGAGCAGTTCTTC. Translation gives CASSPSKYNEQFF.

The rearrangement links TRBV6-6 to TRBJ2-1, with D tentatively TRBD1 (6 bases). The germline gives CDR1 MNHNY, CDR2 SVGAGI (reference sequence). Deletions cut 2 bases from V and 3 bases from J, with 11 bases between. This CDR3 comprises 15 residues. The CDR3 region has the DNA TGTGCCAGCAGTTACGGGACAACAAGCTACAATGAGCAGTTCTTC. Its protein product is CASSYGTTSYNEQFF.